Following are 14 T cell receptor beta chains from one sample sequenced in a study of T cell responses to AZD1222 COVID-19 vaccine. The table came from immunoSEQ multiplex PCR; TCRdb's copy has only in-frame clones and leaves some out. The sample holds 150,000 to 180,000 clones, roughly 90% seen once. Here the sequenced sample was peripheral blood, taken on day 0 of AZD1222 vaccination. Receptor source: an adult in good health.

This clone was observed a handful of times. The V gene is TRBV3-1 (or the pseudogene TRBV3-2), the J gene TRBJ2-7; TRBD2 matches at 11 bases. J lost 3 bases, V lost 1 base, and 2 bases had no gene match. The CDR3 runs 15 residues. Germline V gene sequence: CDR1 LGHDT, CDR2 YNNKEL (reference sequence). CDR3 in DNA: TGTGCCAGCAGCCAAGTGACTAGCGGGAACTACGAGCAGTACTTC. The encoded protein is CASSQVTSGNYEQYF.

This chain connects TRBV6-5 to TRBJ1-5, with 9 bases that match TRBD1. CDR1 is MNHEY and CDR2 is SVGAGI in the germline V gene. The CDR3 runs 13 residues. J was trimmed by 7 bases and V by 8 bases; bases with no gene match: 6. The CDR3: CASVDRGGQPQHF. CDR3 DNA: TGTGCCAGCGTGGACAGGGGAGGGCAGCCCCAGCATTTT.

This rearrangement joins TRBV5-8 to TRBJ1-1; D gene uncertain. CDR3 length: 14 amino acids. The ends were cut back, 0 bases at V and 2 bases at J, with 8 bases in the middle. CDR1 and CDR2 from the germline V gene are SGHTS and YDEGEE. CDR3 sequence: CASSLERFNTEAFF. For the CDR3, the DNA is TGTGCCAGCAGCTTGGAGCGCTTCAACACTGAAGCTTTCTTT.

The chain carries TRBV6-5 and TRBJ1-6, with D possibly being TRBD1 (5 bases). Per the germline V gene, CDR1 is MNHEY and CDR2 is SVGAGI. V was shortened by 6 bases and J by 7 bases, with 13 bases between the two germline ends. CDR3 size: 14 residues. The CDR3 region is CASSPGHSNSPLHF. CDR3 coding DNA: TGTGCCAGCAGCCCCGGACATTCAAATTCACCCCTCCACTTT.

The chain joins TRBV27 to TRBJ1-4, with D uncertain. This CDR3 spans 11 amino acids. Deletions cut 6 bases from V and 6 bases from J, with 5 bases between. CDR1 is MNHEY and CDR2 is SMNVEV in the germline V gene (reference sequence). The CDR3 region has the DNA TGTGCCAGCAGGGCGGATGAAAAACTGTTTTTT. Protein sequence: CASRADEKLFF. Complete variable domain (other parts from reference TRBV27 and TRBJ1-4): EAQVTQNPRYLITVTGKKLTVTCSQNMNHEYMSWYRQDPGLGLRQIYYSMNVEVTDKGDVPEGYKVSRKEKRNFPLILESPSPNQTSLYFCASRADEKLFFGSGTQLSVL.

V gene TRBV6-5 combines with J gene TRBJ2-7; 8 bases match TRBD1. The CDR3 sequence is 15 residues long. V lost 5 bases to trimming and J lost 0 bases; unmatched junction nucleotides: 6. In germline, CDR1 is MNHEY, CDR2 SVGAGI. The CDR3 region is CASSRTGRSSYEQYF. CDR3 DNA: TGTGCCAGCAGTCGGACAGGGAGAAGCTCCTACGAGCAGTACTTC.

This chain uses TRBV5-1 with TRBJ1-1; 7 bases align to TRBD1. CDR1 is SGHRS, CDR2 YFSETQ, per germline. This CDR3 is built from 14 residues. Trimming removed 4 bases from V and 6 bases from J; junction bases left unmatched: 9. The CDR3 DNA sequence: TGCGCCAGCAGCGTCATTCAGGGGGACGCTGAAGCTTTCTTT. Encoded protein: CASSVIQGDAEAFF.

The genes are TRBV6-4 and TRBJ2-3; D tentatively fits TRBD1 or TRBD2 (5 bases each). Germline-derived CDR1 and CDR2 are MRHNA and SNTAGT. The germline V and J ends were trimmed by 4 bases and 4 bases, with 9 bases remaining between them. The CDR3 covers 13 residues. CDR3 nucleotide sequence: TGTGCCAGCAGTGGGGGGATCGCAGATACGCAGTATTTT. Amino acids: CASSGGIADTQYF.

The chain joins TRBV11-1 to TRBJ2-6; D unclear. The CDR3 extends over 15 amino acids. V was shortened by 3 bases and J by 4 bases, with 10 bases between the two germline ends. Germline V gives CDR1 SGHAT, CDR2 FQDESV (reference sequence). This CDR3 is CASSFRVSGANVLTF. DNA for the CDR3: TGTGCCAGCAGCTTTCGGGTTTCCGGGGCCAACGTCCTGACTTTC.

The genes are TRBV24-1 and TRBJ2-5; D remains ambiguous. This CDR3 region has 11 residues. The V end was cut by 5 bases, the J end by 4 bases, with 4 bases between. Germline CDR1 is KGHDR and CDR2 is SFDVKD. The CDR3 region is CATSVGETQYF. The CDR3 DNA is TGTGCCACCAGTGTAGGAGAGACCCAGTACTTC.

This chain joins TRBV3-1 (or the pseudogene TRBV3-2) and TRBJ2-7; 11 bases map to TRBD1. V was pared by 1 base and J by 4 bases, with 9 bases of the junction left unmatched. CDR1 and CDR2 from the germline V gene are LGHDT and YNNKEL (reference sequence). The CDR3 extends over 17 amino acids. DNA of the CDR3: TGTGCCAGCAGCCAAGCCCGCCGGACAGGGGGCAGTTACGAGCAGTACTTC. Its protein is CASSQARRTGGSYEQYF.

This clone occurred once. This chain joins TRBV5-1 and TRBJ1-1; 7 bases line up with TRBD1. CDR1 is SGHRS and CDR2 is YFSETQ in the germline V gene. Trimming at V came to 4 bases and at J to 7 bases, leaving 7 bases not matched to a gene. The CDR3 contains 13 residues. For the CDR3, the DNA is TGCGCCAGCAGCCAACAAGGGGGCATTGAAGCTTTCTTT. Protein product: CASSQQGGIEAFF.

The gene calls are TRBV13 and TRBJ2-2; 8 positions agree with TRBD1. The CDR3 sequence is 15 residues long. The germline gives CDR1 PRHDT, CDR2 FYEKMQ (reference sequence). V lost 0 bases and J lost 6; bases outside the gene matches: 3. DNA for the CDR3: TGTGCCAGCAGCTTAGGCAGGGGGCCCTCCGGGGAGCTGTTTTTT. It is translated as CASSLGRGPSGELFF.

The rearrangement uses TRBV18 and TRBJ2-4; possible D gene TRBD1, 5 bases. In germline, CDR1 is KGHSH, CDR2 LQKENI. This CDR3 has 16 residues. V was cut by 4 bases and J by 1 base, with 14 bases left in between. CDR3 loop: CASSLKTVEAKNIQYF. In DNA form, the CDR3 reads TGTGCCAGCTCACTAAAGACAGTTGAGGCCAAAAACATTCAGTACTTC.